Shown below are 28 T cell receptor beta chains from a single sample sequenced in a study of control samples from healthy donors and cancer patients. Clones were sequenced by immunoSEQ multiplex PCR, and TCRdb holds only the in-frame ones, with some missing. The table has roughly 73,000 clones, around 92% seen once. Sequencing was done on a sample of blood. Receptors were obtained from a woman aged 60-70 years in good health.

Worth noting for this clone: This specimen includes other DNA sequences encoding the same CDR3. This rearrangement joins TRBV20-1 to TRBJ2-7, with D perhaps matching TRBD1 (5 bases). V lost 6 bases to trimming and J lost 2 bases, with 8 bases between them. The length of the CDR3 is 11 residues. CDR1 and CDR2 (germline): DFQATT, SNEGSKA (reference sequence). In DNA, the CDR3 is TGCAGTGCCACGGACACCTACGAGCAGTACTTC. It specifies CSATDTYEQYF.

This chain uses TRBV7-9 with TRBJ2-3, with D possibly matching TRBD2 (6 bases). This CDR3 is 17 amino acids long. Germline V gene lookup returns CDR1 SEHNR and CDR2 FQNEAQ (reference sequence). V lost 0 bases to trimming and J lost 1 base, with 14 bases between them. CDR3 sequence reads: CASSLALVRGRTDTQYF. CDR3 DNA sequence: TGTGCCAGCAGCTTAGCGCTTGTGCGGGGTCGCACAGATACGCAGTATTTT.

The V gene is TRBV30, the J gene TRBJ2-5, with D hard to call. Per the germline V gene, CDR1 is GTSNPN and CDR2 is SVGIG (reference sequence). Trimming left V 1 base short and J 5 bases short, with 11 bases between. The CDR3 contains 13 residues. CDR3 in amino acids: CAWSGPAGETQYF. The CDR3 bases are TGTGCCTGGAGTGGGCCGGCTGGCGAGACCCAGTACTTC. Supplemented by reference TRBV30 and TRBJ2-5, the full variable domain reads SQTIHQWPATLVQPVGSPLSLECTVEGTSNPNLYWYRQAAGRGLQLLFYSVGIGQISSEVPQNLSASRPQDRQFILSSKKLLLSDSGFYLCAWSGPAGETQYFGPGTRLLVL.

The CDR3, as DNA: TGTGCCAGTAGTCCGGACAGGCAAGAGACCCAGTACTTC. Protein product: CASSPDRQETQYF. V usage is TRBV19 and J usage is TRBJ2-5; TRBD1 matches at 7 bases. The V gene's germline CDR1 is LNHDA and CDR2 SQIVND (reference sequence). V trimming: 5 bases; J trimming: 2 bases; junction bases outside the gene matches: 2. The CDR3 sequence is 13 residues long. The whole variable domain, remainder taken from reference TRBV19 and TRBJ2-5, is DGGITQSPKYLFRKEGQNVTLSCEQNLNHDAMYWYRQDPGQGLRLIYYSQIVNDFQKGDIAEGYSVSREKKESFPLTVTSAQKNPTAFYLCASSPDRQETQYFGPGTRLLVL.

The V call is TRBV2, the J call TRBJ1-1; 10 bases align to TRBD1. This CDR3 contains 14 residues. The trim removed 4 bases at V and 5 bases at J, leaving 4 bases unmatched. Germline lookup yields CDR1 SNHLY and CDR2 FYNNEI. The CDR3 sequence: CASSGTGGWTEAFF. The CDR3 nucleotides are TGTGCCAGCAGTGGGACAGGGGGATGGACTGAAGCTTTCTTT.

The rearrangement links TRBV11-2 to TRBJ1-1; no clear D gene. With 8 bases removed from V and 0 bases from J, the gap between germline ends came to 10 bases. CDR3 length: 13 residues. Germline values: CDR1 SGHAT, CDR2 FQNNGV. The CDR3 protein is CASGSVMNTEAFF. The CDR3 DNA is TGTGCCAGCGGGTCAGTTATGAACACTGAAGCTTTCTTT.

The rearrangement uses TRBV7-9 and TRBJ2-7; 9 nucleotides line up with TRBD1. CDR1 is SEHNR, CDR2 FQNEAQ, per germline (reference sequence). With V trimmed by 5 bases and J by 0 bases, 5 bases remained unmatched. The CDR3 runs 15 residues. CDR3 region: CASSPGQGLSYEQYF. The CDR3 nucleotides are TGTGCCAGCAGCCCGGGACAGGGCCTCTCCTACGAGCAGTACTTC.

CDR3 amino acids: CASSMGHGQGEGTEAFF. The CDR3 coding sequence is TGTGCCAGTAGTATGGGACACGGGCAGGGTGAGGGCACTGAAGCTTTCTTT. The chain recombines TRBV19 with TRBJ1-1, with D maybe TRBD1 (6 bases). V lost 3 bases to trimming and J lost 4 bases, with 21 bases between them. CDR1 LNHDA and CDR2 SQIVND come from the germline V gene (reference sequence). This CDR3 contains 17 residues.

The rearrangement links TRBV18 to TRBJ2-5; tentative D call: TRBD1 (5 bases). Trimming shortened V by 0 bases and J by 2 bases, and 16 bases separated the two germline ends. This CDR3 has 17 amino acids. CDR1 and CDR2 (germline): KGHSH, LQKENI. CDR3 sequence reads: CASSPPNRQSSQETQYF. CDR3 coding DNA: TGTGCCAGCTCACCACCGAACAGGCAGAGTTCTCAAGAGACCCAGTACTTC.

This clone appeared a single time. The chain has TRBV7-2 and TRBJ2-1, with 14 positions matching TRBD2. Trimming removed 6 bases from V and 0 bases from J; junction bases left unmatched: 10. The length of the CDR3 is 19 residues. The germline gives CDR1 SGHTA, CDR2 FQGNSA. The chain's CDR3 is CASSRPGLAGARSYNEQFF. CDR3 sequence (DNA): TGTGCCAGCAGTCGGCCGGGACTAGCGGGAGCCCGCTCCTACAATGAGCAGTTCTTC.

J is TRBJ1-5 and V is TRBV28, with D unresolved. CDR3 length equals 14 residues. V gave up 6 bases and J gave up 6 bases, with 15 bases separating them. Germline CDR1 is MDHEN and CDR2 is SYDVKM. In DNA form, the CDR3 reads TGTGCCAGCAGGCTCGGAGGTGGCGGTCAGCCCCAGCATTTT. This translates into CASRLGGGGQPQHF.

The chain recombines TRBV12-3 or TRBV12-4 with TRBJ1-4; D not resolved. CDR3 length equals 13 residues. Trimming stripped 4 bases from V and 8 bases from J, with 11 bases between. As DNA, the CDR3 is TGTGCCAGCAGTTCTGCTCAAGGAGAAAAACTGTTTTTT. It codes for CASSSAQGEKLFF.

The chain recombines TRBV5-5 with TRBJ2-3; a possible D gene is TRBD1 (6 bases). Looked up from germline, CDR1 is SGHKS and CDR2 is YYEKEE (reference sequence). The CDR3 is made up of 16 amino acids. V lost 0 bases and J lost 3, with 14 bases in between. In DNA form, the CDR3 reads TGTGCCAGCAGCTTGGTTTTGGGGGCGCTTACAGATACGCAGTATTTT. This codes for CASSLVLGALTDTQYF.

The chain carries TRBV2 and TRBJ1-6, with 7 bases identical to TRBD1. CDR3 size: 14 residues. Germline assignment: CDR1 SNHLY and CDR2 FYNNEI. The V and J ends lost 1 base and 7 bases, in that order; junction bases with no gene match: 1. CDR3 coding DNA: TGTGCCAGCAGTGAAGGACAGGGCAATTCACCCCTCCACTTT. It encodes CASSEGQGNSPLHF.

V and J are TRBV15 and TRBJ1-4; D gene ambiguous. Looked up from germline, CDR1 is LNHNV and CDR2 is YYDKDF (reference sequence). This CDR3 is 14 amino acids long. The ends were cut back, 2 bases at V and 8 bases at J, with 12 bases in the middle. CDR3 amino acids: CATSRSGRREKLFF. CDR3 DNA: TGTGCCACCAGCAGATCCGGACGTCGGGAAAAACTGTTTTTT. Combining the CDR3 with reference TRBV15 and TRBJ1-4 gives the whole variable domain DAMVIQNPRYQVTQFGKPVTLSCSQTLNHNVMYWYQQKSSQAPKLLFHYYDKDFNNEADTPDNFQSRRPNTSFCFLDIRSPGLGDTAMYLCATSRSGRREKLFFGSGTQLSVL.

The chain couples TRBV4-3 to TRBJ2-2; 10 bases agree with TRBD2. J lost 5 bases, V lost 0 bases, and 9 bases had no gene match. The CDR3 has 18 amino acids. Germline V gene data show CDR1 as LGHNA and CDR2 as YSLEER. Here the CDR3 DNA reads TGCGCCAGCAGCCAAGAAATCGGGGTAGCGGGGGGAACCGGGGAGCTGTTTTTT. It translates to CASSQEIGVAGGTGELFF.

This clone was counted once. This chain connects TRBV5-5 to TRBJ1-2; D gene uncertain. This CDR3 has 15 residues. In germline, CDR1 is SGHKS, CDR2 YYEKEE (reference sequence). V lost 0 bases, J lost 4 bases, and 13 bases lay in between. The CDR3 region is CASSLGGFQLYGYTF. CDR3 nucleotides: TGTGCCAGCAGCTTGGGAGGGTTTCAGCTCTATGGCTACACCTTC.

The chain joins TRBV27 to TRBJ2-3, with D possibly being TRBD1 (7 bases). The CDR3 has 14 residues. V lost 5 bases and J 7 bases, leaving 16 bases between the germline ends. Germline CDR1 reads MNHEY; CDR2 reads SMNVEV (reference sequence). The CDR3 bases are TGTGCCAGCAGTCCAGGGGGGTTGTTGAATACGCAGTATTTT. Amino acid sequence: CASSPGGLLNTQYF.

The CDR3 loop is CASSYSRESGYTF. CDR3 DNA sequence: TGTGCCAGCAGTTACTCCAGGGAGAGCGGCTACACCTTC. V gene TRBV6-5 combines with J gene TRBJ1-2; tentatively, D is TRBD1 (5 bases). Looked up from germline, CDR1 is MNHEY and CDR2 is SVGAGI. The CDR3 loop spans 13 amino acids. V was clipped by 0 bases and J by 8 bases, with 10 bases between them.

The chain couples TRBV28 to TRBJ1-2; D is unresolved. Trimming stripped 4 bases from V and 2 bases from J, with 8 bases between. This CDR3 contains 13 residues. Germline CDR1 is MDHEN and CDR2 is SYDVKM. This chain's CDR3 is CASSSGTNYGYTF. The DNA of the CDR3 is TGTGCCAGCAGTTCGGGCACCAACTATGGCTACACCTTC.

In nucleotides, the CDR3 is TGTGCCAGCAGCCCCGGGGGAGATGGCTACACCTTC. Protein sequence: CASSPGGDGYTF. The chain joins TRBV4-2 to TRBJ1-2, with D perhaps matching TRBD1 (5 bases). Trimming took off 4 bases at V and 6 bases at J, with 9 bases between the two ends. The germline V gene encodes CDR1 LGHNA and CDR2 YNFKEQ. This CDR3 is built from 12 residues.

V usage is TRBV10-3 and J usage is TRBJ1-5; D remains ambiguous. V shed 6 bases and J shed 0 bases, with 9 bases lying between them. The CDR3 is made up of 14 amino acids. CDR1 is ENHRY, CDR2 SYGVKD, per germline. CDR3 DNA: TGTGCCATCAGGGAGGAGTATAGCAATCAGCCCCAGCATTTT. Amino acids: CAIREEYSNQPQHF.

The rearrangement joins TRBV3-1 (or the pseudogene TRBV3-2) to TRBJ1-2; TRBD1 agrees at 9 bases. The ends lost 3 bases at V and 6 bases at J; junction bases unmatched: 2. This CDR3 comprises 13 residues. Germline CDR1 reads LGHDT; CDR2 reads YNNKEL (reference sequence). This CDR3 is CASSHWDRDGYTF. CDR3 coding DNA: TGTGCCAGCAGCCACTGGGACAGGGATGGCTACACCTTC.

This rearrangement joins TRBV3-1 (or the pseudogene TRBV3-2) to TRBJ1-2; D gene unclear. Trimming cost V 4 bases and J 0 bases, with 12 bases left between them. There are 15 residues in the CDR3. The V gene's germline CDR1 is LGHDT and CDR2 YNNKEL (reference sequence). The CDR3 sequence: CASSLWEISNYGYTF. The DNA for the CDR3 is TGTGCCAGCAGCCTCTGGGAGATCTCTAACTATGGCTACACCTTC.

This clone was observed a single time. The chain uses TRBV19 and TRBJ1-5, with a weak D call TRBD1 (6 bases). With 5 bases removed from V and 2 bases from J, the gap between germline ends came to 25 bases. This CDR3 has 19 amino acids. Germline loops: CDR1 LNHDA, CDR2 SQIVND (reference sequence). The CDR3 coding sequence is TGTGCCAGTAGTGGTGCCCCAGGGGCGGCCAACAGGGGCAATCAGCCCCAGCATTTT. As protein: CASSGAPGAANRGNQPQHF.

The rearrangement joins TRBV18 to TRBJ1-1; no firm D call. This CDR3 spans 16 amino acids. Germline CDR1 and CDR2: KGHSH and LQKENI. Trimming removed 8 bases from V and 3 bases from J, with 22 bases in between. CDR3 loop: CASRGVGRGLYTEAFF. CDR3 DNA sequence: TGTGCCAGCCGTGGTGTAGGCCGGGGTTTATACACTGAAGCTTTCTTT. The entire variable domain, with the rest obtained from reference TRBV18 and TRBJ1-1, is as follows: NAGVMQNPRHLVRRRGQEARLRCSPMKGHSHVYWYRQLPEEGLKFMVYLQKENIIDESGMPKERFSAEFPKEGPSILRIQQVVRGDSAAYFCASRGVGRGLYTEAFFGQGTRLTVV.

V gene TRBV11-2 combines with J gene TRBJ2-5; possibly TRBD2 for D (5 bases). There are 14 residues in the CDR3. Germline V gene data show CDR1 as SGHAT and CDR2 as FQNNGV. V shed 1 base and J shed 4 bases, with 10 bases lying between them. In DNA form, the CDR3 reads TGTGCCAGCAGCTTAGCGCCAGGAGGAGAGACCCAGTACTTC. Its protein is CASSLAPGGETQYF.

CDR3: CASSLLGSGAEAFF. As DNA, the CDR3 is TGTGCCAGCAGTTTACTGGGTTCGGGCGCTGAAGCTTTCTTT. The rearrangement joins TRBV27 to TRBJ1-1; D gene ambiguous. CDR3 length equals 14 residues. Germline CDR1 reads MNHEY; CDR2 reads SMNVEV (reference sequence). With 2 bases removed from V and 6 bases from J, the gap between germline ends came to 13 bases.